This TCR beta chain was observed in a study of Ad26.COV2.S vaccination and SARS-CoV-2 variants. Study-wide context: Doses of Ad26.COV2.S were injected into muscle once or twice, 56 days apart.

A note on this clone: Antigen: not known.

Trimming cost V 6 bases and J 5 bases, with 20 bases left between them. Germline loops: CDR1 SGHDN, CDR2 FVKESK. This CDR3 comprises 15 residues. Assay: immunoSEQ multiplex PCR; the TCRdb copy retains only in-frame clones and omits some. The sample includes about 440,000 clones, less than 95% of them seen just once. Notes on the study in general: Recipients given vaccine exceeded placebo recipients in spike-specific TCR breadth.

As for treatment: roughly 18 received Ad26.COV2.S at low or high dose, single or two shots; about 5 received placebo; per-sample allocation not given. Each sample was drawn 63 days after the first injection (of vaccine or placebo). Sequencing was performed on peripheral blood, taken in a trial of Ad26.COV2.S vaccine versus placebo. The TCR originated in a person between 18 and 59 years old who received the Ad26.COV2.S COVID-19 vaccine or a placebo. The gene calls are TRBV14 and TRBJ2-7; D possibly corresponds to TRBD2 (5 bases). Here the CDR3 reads CASSSSPRVVNEQYF. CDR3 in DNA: TGTGCCAGCAGTTCAAGCCCGCGGGTTGTCAACGAGCAGTACTTC.